The clone carrying this T cell receptor (beta chain) was seen ten or more times. The data are from a study of CD8 T cells in ankylosing spondylitis. V lost 2 bases and J lost 8; bases outside the gene matches: 12. Germline V gives CDR1 MNHEY, CDR2 SVGEGT. The CDR3 is 15 residues long. From the 5' RACE reads, TCRdb called clonotypes with MiXCR, one entry per CDR3 protein. Among under 300,000 distinct CDR3 sequences, approximately 9% were seen once, and the ten largest hold over 6.5%. The V call is TRBV6-2 or TRBV6-3, the J call TRBJ2-7; 7 bases are a match to TRBD1. This TCR derives from a male donor with ankylosing spondylitis or in good health (not recorded which). Sample: blood, either unsorted or a sorted T cell fraction (not recorded which). CDR3 loop: CASSYPGQARGKQYF. Written as DNA, the CDR3 is TGTGCCAGCAGTTACCCTGGACAGGCCCGGGGTAAGCAGTACTTC.